The TCR beta chain described here comes from a study of cytomegalovirus exposure and HLA in healthy donors. Study-wide results and caveats: V- and J-gene trimming of TCR beta was linked (in a later analysis) to a missense DCLRE1C variant.

The PCR had 60 Vbeta and 13 Jbeta primers. Data came from immunoSEQ multiplex PCR; TCRdb stores just in-frame clones and leaves some out. This table has more than 95,000 clones, 65% to 85% appearing once. There are a few counts of this clone. Its antigen is unidentified. The germline gives CDR1 MNHNS, CDR2 SASEGT. The CDR3 has 13 amino acids. Trimming left V 5 bases short and J 2 bases short, with 9 bases between. The TCR originated in a man aged 18 to 35 in good health and CMV-seropositive. The sequenced material came from PBMCs. V gene TRBV6-1 combines with J gene TRBJ1-1; D is unclear. CDR3 DNA sequence: TGTGCCAGCAGTAAAGGTCCTAACACTGAAGCTTTCTTT. Encoded protein: CASSKGPNTEAFF.